There are many counts of the clone carrying this T cell receptor beta chain. The record originates from a study of T-cell reconstitution after alpha-beta-depleted transplantation in children. A TCRbeta library incorporating unique molecular identifiers was prepared. TCRdb recomputed calls from the PCR reads with MiXCR, one row per CDR3 protein. The sample has hundreds of thousands of distinct CDR3 sequences, roughly 17% seen once. Trimming took 5 bases from V and 2 from J; bases not matched to a gene: 9. The length of the CDR3 is 16 residues. Germline V gene sequence: CDR1 MNHEY, CDR2 SVGEGT. The chain employs TRBV6-2 or TRBV6-3 and TRBJ2-3, with 8 nucleotides matching TRBD2. The specimen comprised PBMCs from the stem cell graft donor, sampled from the stem cell graft. The receptor comes from a human donor who donated a stem cell graft to a child with acute myeloid leukemia. CDR3 nucleotides: TGTGCCAGCAGTGACTACGGGGGGGTTAACACAGATACGCAGTATTTT. This gives the protein CASSDYGGVNTDTQYF.